This T cell receptor (beta chain) is from a study of patients and donors after allogeneic stem cell transplantation. TCRdb fed the RT-PCR reads into MiXCR, producing one record per CDR3 protein. The repertoire holds roughly 230,000 distinct CDR3 sequences, with around an eighth as singletons. Germline CDR1 and CDR2: SGHTA and FQGTGA. The CDR3 has 15 amino acids. Trimming left V 0 bases short and J 4 bases short, with 10 bases between. This clonotype was sampled from a human donor who was either an allogeneic HSCT recipient or a stem cell or donor lymphocyte infusion donor (not recorded which). It is not recorded whose cells these are; they may come from a transplant donor. Sequencing was carried out using blood, either unsorted or a sorted T cell fraction (not recorded which). The rearrangement joins TRBV7-3 to TRBJ2-1, with TRBD1 as a possible D gene (5 bases). The chain's CDR3 is CASSLTRTNYNEQFF. In nucleotides, the CDR3 is TGTGCCAGCAGCTTAACAAGGACAAATTACAATGAGCAGTTCTTC. Full variable domain (outside the CDR3, taken from reference TRBV7-3 and TRBJ2-1): GAGVSQTPSNKVTEKGKYVELRCDPISGHTALYWYRQSLGQGPEFLIYFQGTGAADDSGLPNDRFFAVRPEGSVSTLKIQRTERGDSAVYLCASSLTRTNYNEQFFGPGTRLTVL.